Presented here are 27 T cell receptor beta chains from one specimen sequenced in a study of blood T cells in healthy people across ages. A second PCR of 7 to 11 cycles used a sample-barcoded 5' primer and a J-beta primer mix. Each CDR3 protein gets one entry after TCRdb re-called the 5' RACE reads with MiXCR. Here the sample spans roughly 700,000 distinct CDR3 sequences, roughly 30% being singletons. The sequenced material came from blood. The receptors derive from a woman of 80 years or more in good health.

This clonotype was detected ten times or more. The chain couples TRBV29-1 to TRBJ2-3, with a weak D call TRBD1 (6 bases). V was pared by 6 bases and J by 4 bases, with 14 bases between. The length of the CDR3 is 13 residues. Per germline, CDR1 SQVTM and CDR2 ANQGSEA. CDR3 region: CSVRGGRADTQYF. The CDR3 coding sequence is TGCAGCGTCCGAGGGGGTCGGGCAGATACGCAGTATTTT.

This chain links TRBV19 with TRBJ1-5; D is ambiguous. With 6 bases removed from V and 3 bases from J, the gap between germline ends came to 15 bases. From germline, CDR1 is LNHDA and CDR2 SQIVND (reference sequence). The CDR3 has 15 residues. The CDR3 coding sequence is TGTGCCAGTAGACTGTCGGACGGTTACAATCAGCCCCAGCATTTT. It specifies CASRLSDGYNQPQHF. Complete variable domain (other parts from reference TRBV19 and TRBJ1-5): DGGITQSPKYLFRKEGQNVTLSCEQNLNHDAMYWYRQDPGQGLRLIYYSQIVNDFQKGDIAEGYSVSREKKESFPLTVTSAQKNPTAFYLCASRLSDGYNQPQHFGDGTRLSIL.

This clonotype was recorded many times. The chain joins TRBV29-1 to TRBJ2-1; tentative D call: TRBD2 (6 bases). The ends were cut back, 3 bases at V and 5 bases at J, with 11 bases in the middle. Germline V CDR1 and CDR2: SQVTM, ANQGSEA. The CDR3 is 13 amino acids. CDR3: CSVDSGAHNEQFF. The CDR3 DNA sequence: TGCAGCGTTGATTCGGGAGCCCACAATGAGCAGTTCTTC.

The chain joins TRBV20-1 to TRBJ1-5; D gene ambiguous. Germline V gene sequence: CDR1 DFQATT, CDR2 SNEGSKA (reference sequence). The V and J ends lost 4 bases and 2 bases respectively, with 9 bases between them. This CDR3 spans 13 amino acids. CDR3 in DNA: TGCAGTGCTATTAGGCAGGGCAATCAGCCCCAGCATTTT. It is translated as CSAIRQGNQPQHF.

Details on this clonotype: A much larger clone lies a single base off, so this may be a read error. V gene TRBV20-1 combines with J gene TRBJ2-1; a possible D gene is TRBD2 (5 bases). The tail of the sequence fits TRBJ2-7 better, so the J call may be wrong. This CDR3 is 14 amino acids long. CDR1 is DFQATT and CDR2 is SNEGSKA in the germline V gene (reference sequence). The CDR3 DNA reads as TGCAGCGTTGAGGGCGGCGACTCCTACAATGAGCAGTACTTC. As protein: CSVEGGDSYNEQYF.

In its sample, this clonotype was seen many times. This chain uses TRBV5-1 with TRBJ2-1, with D maybe TRBD2 (5 bases). This CDR3 contains 16 residues. Germline V gives CDR1 SGHRS, CDR2 YFSETQ. The V and J ends lost 0 bases and 7 bases respectively, with 17 bases between them. The CDR3 reads CASSLVAGTVGNEQFF. DNA of the CDR3: TGCGCCAGCAGCTTGGTGGCGGGCACAGTGGGAAATGAGCAGTTCTTC.

This clonotype appeared a single time. Just one base apart from a much larger clone, this may be a read error. V is TRBV30 and J is TRBJ1-1; D gene unclear. CDR3 length: 13 residues. Germline V lookup: CDR1 GTSNPN, CDR2 SVGIG (reference sequence). In nucleotides, the CDR3 is TGTGCCCGGAGCTGGAACCAACACACTGAAGCTTTCTTT. Its protein is CARSWNQHTEAFF.

V gene TRBV10-3 combines with J gene TRBJ2-4; 8 nucleotides align to TRBD2. The J call is uncertain, as TRBJ2-5 better fits the DNA end. The CDR3 extends over 15 amino acids. The V gene's germline CDR1 is ENHRY and CDR2 SYGVKD. As DNA, the CDR3 is TGTGCCATCAGACGGGGGGGCGCGATGAGGGAGACCCAGTACTTC. It yields the protein CAIRRGGAMRETQYF.

The chain couples TRBV7-2 to TRBJ1-2; a weak D match, TRBD1 (6 bases). The length of the CDR3 is 15 residues. The germline CDR1 and CDR2 sequences are SGHTA and FQGNSA. V lost 1 base, J lost 4 bases, and 13 bases lay in between. Here the CDR3 DNA reads TGTGCCAGCAGCTTAGATCAGGGGCTAGGCTATGGCTACACCTTC. Its translation is CASSLDQGLGYGYTF.

The chain uses TRBV3-1 and TRBJ2-3; 12 bases agree with TRBD2. Trimming at V came to 4 bases and at J to 0 bases, leaving 2 bases not matched to a gene. CDR1 and CDR2 from the germline V gene are LGHDT and YNNKEL (reference sequence). CDR3 size: 16 residues. Written as DNA, the CDR3 is TGTGCCAGCAGCCGACTAGCGGGGGAGAGCACAGATACGCAGTATTTT. As protein: CASSRLAGESTDTQYF.

This clonotype was detected a few times. A much larger clone lies one base from this, so it may be a read error. The V and J genes are TRBV11-2 and TRBJ2-5; D gene ambiguous. The germline V gene has CDR1 SGHAT and CDR2 FQNNGV. This CDR3 contains 13 residues. V lost 1 base, J lost 4 bases, and 7 bases lay in between. CDR3 sequence reads: CASSLAQRETQYF. DNA of the CDR3: TGTGCCAGCAGCTTAGCGCAACGAGAGACCCAGTACTTC.

This clonotype occurred a few times. This may be a read error, as it is one base from a much larger clone. V gene TRBV5-1 combines with J gene TRBJ1-2; no firm D call. The CDR3 extends over 14 amino acids. CDR1 and CDR2 from the germline V gene are SGHRS and YFSETQ. For the CDR3, the DNA is TGCGCCAGCAGTATGGACGGTATTAACTATGACTACACCTTC. This codes for CASSMDGINYDYTF.

This clonotype was found a few times. This sequence may be a read error, since a much larger clone differs from it by one base. The chain couples TRBV5-1 to TRBJ1-2, with D unclear. Per germline, CDR1 SGHRS and CDR2 YFSETQ. Trimming took 0 bases from V and 3 from J, leaving 6 bases between them. CDR3 length: 13 amino acids. The CDR3 DNA sequence: TGCGCCAGCAGCTTGGAGGCAGACTATGGCTACACCTTC. It translates to CASSLEADYGYTF.

The sample holds many counts of this clonotype. The rearrangement uses TRBV28 and TRBJ2-5, with TRBD2 matching over 14 bases. Germline CDR1 and CDR2: MDHEN and SYDVKM. There are 15 residues in the CDR3. V lost 5 bases, J lost 2 bases, and 1 base stayed unmatched. CDR3 loop: CASSRTSGGQETQYF. For the CDR3, the DNA is TGTGCCAGCAGTAGGACTAGCGGGGGGCAAGAGACCCAGTACTTC.

The sample holds a few counts of this clonotype. The chain combines TRBV3-1 with TRBJ1-5; D might be TRBD1 (6 bases). Trimming took off 1 base at V and 7 bases at J, with 14 bases between the two ends. There are 15 residues in the CDR3. In germline, CDR1 is LGHDT, CDR2 YNNKEL (reference sequence). The CDR3 DNA reads TGTGCCAGCAGCCAAGGACAGCAGGGGCGCCAGCCCCAGCATTTT. Translated: CASSQGQQGRQPQHF.

This clonotype was counted only a few times. This rearrangement joins TRBV6-1 to TRBJ1-2; maybe TRBD1 (5 bases). Trimming pared 0 bases from V and 5 bases from J, leaving 19 bases between. The germline V gene encodes CDR1 MNHNS and CDR2 SASEGT. The CDR3 has 17 residues. CDR3 protein: CASSEAWGSDRQYGYTF. The DNA of the CDR3 is TGTGCCAGCAGTGAAGCCTGGGGATCCGACAGACAGTATGGCTACACCTTC.

This clonotype was observed at least ten times. The J gene is TRBJ2-3, the V gene TRBV20-1; TRBD1 aligns across 7 bases. The germline CDR1 and CDR2 sequences are DFQATT and SNEGSKA (reference sequence). This CDR3 spans 12 amino acids. V trimming: 5 bases; J trimming: 7 bases; junction bases outside the gene matches: 6. CDR3 in DNA: TGCAGTGCTCGGGGACAGACTAATACGCAGTATTTT. Encoded protein: CSARGQTNTQYF.

In this sample, this clonotype turned up many times. CDR3 loop: CASMEGVRNEQFF. The DNA of the CDR3 is TGTGCCAGCATGGAGGGAGTGAGGAATGAGCAGTTCTTC. This rearrangement joins TRBV28 to TRBJ2-1; maybe TRBD2 (6 bases). This CDR3 spans 13 amino acids. CDR1 is MDHEN and CDR2 is SYDVKM in the germline V gene. The V and J ends lost 7 bases and 7 bases respectively, with 14 bases between them.

This clonotype was seen at least ten times. The chain is built from TRBV6-6 and TRBJ1-2, with D possibly matching TRBD1 (6 bases). Trimming removed 0 bases from V and 8 bases from J, with 16 bases in between. CDR1 and CDR2 from the germline V gene are MNHNY and SVGAGI (reference sequence). This CDR3 region has 15 residues. The CDR3 sequence: CASSYSSAGDGGYTF. The CDR3 bases are TGTGCCAGCAGTTACTCGAGTGCAGGGGACGGCGGCTACACCTTC.

At least ten counts were recorded for this clonotype. The rearrangement joins TRBV20-1 to TRBJ2-5, with D tentatively TRBD1 (5 bases). V lost 7 bases to trimming and J lost 2 bases, with 8 bases between them. Per germline, CDR1 DFQATT and CDR2 SNEGSKA (reference sequence). This CDR3 has 11 amino acids. CDR3 protein: CSGHRQETQYF. CDR3 DNA: TGCAGTGGACACAGGCAAGAGACCCAGTACTTC.

A note on this clonotype: A much larger clone differs from this one at a single base, so this may be a read error. This chain joins TRBV30 and TRBJ2-6; weak D call: TRBD1 (5 bases). This CDR3 has 12 amino acids. The germline gives CDR1 GTSNPN, CDR2 SVGIG (reference sequence). Here the CDR3 DNA reads TGTGCCTGGACTCTTGGGGCCAACGTCCCGACTTTC. Amino acid sequence: CAWTLGANVPTF. The entire variable domain, with the rest obtained from reference TRBV30 and TRBJ2-6, is as follows: SQTIHQWPATLVQPVGSPLSLECTVEGTSNPNLYWYRQAAGRGLQLLFYSVGIGQISSEVPQNLSASRPQDRQFILSSKKLLLSDSGFYLCAWTLGANVPTFGAGSRLTVL.

The chain has TRBV20-1 and TRBJ1-4, with D maybe TRBD1 (6 bases). V lost 2 bases and J lost 3, with 10 bases in between. Germline CDR1 DFQATT, CDR2 SNEGSKA (reference sequence). CDR3 length: 14 residues. DNA of the CDR3: TGCAGTGCTAGAATTACAGGGCCTAATGAAAAACTGTTTTTT. Protein: CSARITGPNEKLFF.

This clonotype was picked up many times. The chain employs TRBV20-1 and TRBJ2-5; TRBD2 might be the D (6 bases). CDR1 is DFQATT and CDR2 is SNEGSKA in the germline V gene (reference sequence). The CDR3 runs 12 residues. Trimming removed 5 bases at V and 5 bases at J, with 12 bases between. This CDR3 is CSAFGGWETQYF. The CDR3 bases are TGCAGTGCTTTTGGGGGGTGGGAGACCCAGTACTTC.

The chain carries TRBV5-1 and TRBJ1-1; 7 bases are a match to TRBD1. Germline trimming cut 2 bases from V and 5 bases from J; bases unmatched to any gene: 3. From germline, CDR1 is SGHRS and CDR2 YFSETQ. The CDR3 runs 13 residues. The CDR3 region has the DNA TGCGCCAGCAGCTTAGGGGGCATGACTGAAGCTTTCTTT. Its protein is CASSLGGMTEAFF.

This clonotype has a count of ten or more. The chain couples TRBV10-3 to TRBJ2-1; D remains ambiguous. Trimming pared 11 bases from V and 3 bases from J, leaving 11 bases between. This CDR3 spans 12 amino acids. Germline values: CDR1 ENHRY, CDR2 SYGVKD. Here the CDR3 reads CAVAPGYNEQFF. CDR3 nucleotide sequence: TGTGCCGTAGCTCCCGGCTACAATGAGCAGTTCTTC.

Regarding this clonotype: A much larger clone differs by one base, so this may be a read error. CDR3 protein: CASKAQESNNSPLHF. CDR3 sequence (DNA): TGTGCCAGCAAGGCACAAGAATCGAATAATTCACCCCTCCACTTT. The chain combines TRBV27 with TRBJ1-6; unclear D gene. The ends were cut back, 7 bases at V and 5 bases at J, with 15 bases in the middle. The CDR3 loop spans 15 amino acids. Germline V CDR1 and CDR2: MNHEY, SMNVEV (reference sequence).

The V and J genes are TRBV4-3 and TRBJ1-2, with no clear D. From germline, CDR1 is LGHNA and CDR2 YSLEER. The CDR3 sequence is 14 residues long. V lost 2 bases and J lost 4, with 11 bases in between. The CDR3 protein is CASSQSVGGYGYTF. CDR3 coding DNA: TGCGCCAGCAGCCAATCTGTAGGAGGCTATGGCTACACCTTC.